This T cell receptor (beta chain) was captured by sequencing in a study of T cell repertoires in cytomegalovirus infection. Using its own MiXCR run on the reads, TCRdb lists one record per CDR3 protein. The table shows 140,000 to 150,000 distinct CDR3 sequences, with over 30% occurring only once. Points on this clonotype: Its antigen is not known.

This TCR derives from a human donor in good health (CMV status not recorded). Some clones in this sample may be carry-over from other donors' samples. The sample in question was CD8+ T cells from cultured PBMCs, obtained from culture after CMV antigen stimulation.

CDR3 amino acids: CASSPQGDEQFF. CDR3 nucleotides: TGTGCCAGCAGTCCCCAAGGAGATGAGCAGTTCTTC. V gene TRBV28 combines with J gene TRBJ2-1, with no clear D. V was trimmed by 5 bases and J by 8 bases, leaving 10 bases between them. The CDR3 loop spans 12 amino acids. The germline gives CDR1 MDHEN, CDR2 SYDVKM.